The clone carrying this T cell receptor (beta chain) has a count of ten or more. The antigen is unknown. The data belong to a study of T cells in Graves' hyperthyroidism and ophthalmopathy. Study-wide points: The blood repertoire included most of the expanded thyroid clonotypes above 0.001.

What was amplified from RNA transcripts were TCR beta CDR3 regions. First-round RT-PCR targeting the TCR CDR3 was performed with the HTBI primer set. TCRdb reanalysed the multiplex PCR reads using MiXCR and keeps one entry per CDR3 protein. The table includes fewer than 750,000 distinct CDR3 sequences, approximately 14% detected once. Lactation, pregnancy, other autoimmune disease or uncontrolled infection excluded patients. Isolation of PBMCs was performed on 10 ml fresh peripheral blood. CDR1 is SGHRS and CDR2 is YFSETQ in the germline V gene. The CDR3 is 15 amino acids. V was trimmed by 2 bases and J by 7 bases, leaving 16 bases between them.

The chain combines TRBV5-1 with TRBJ2-1; a weak D match, TRBD2 (5 bases). This clonotype was sampled from a woman aged 50 to 65 with Graves' ophthalmopathy. The sequenced material came from blood. Here the CDR3 reads CASSLGWLADNEQFF. DNA for the CDR3: TGCGCCAGCAGCTTAGGTTGGCTAGCAGATAATGAGCAGTTCTTC.